The sequence of this T cell receptor (beta chain) was determined in a study of patients and donors after allogeneic stem cell transplantation. V was trimmed by 5 bases and J by 6 bases, leaving 21 bases between them. Germline lookup yields CDR1 DFQATT and CDR2 SNEGSKA (reference sequence). The CDR3 is made up of 15 amino acids. This clonotype has ten or more counts. TCRdb called the RT-PCR reads again in MiXCR, with one record for every CDR3 protein. The data contain roughly 10,000 distinct CDR3 sequences, roughly 6.4% of them singletons. This receptor was taken from a human donor who was either an allogeneic HSCT recipient or a stem cell or donor lymphocyte infusion donor (not recorded which). It is not recorded whose cells these are; they may come from a transplant donor. Material: blood, either unsorted or a sorted T cell fraction (not recorded which). This chain joins TRBV20-1 and TRBJ2-3, with D possibly being TRBD2 (7 bases). CDR3 region: CSAPGGGRSDDTQYF. The DNA for the CDR3 is TGCAGTGCTCCCGGGGGCGGGAGAAGCGACGATACGCAGTATTTT.